This is a list of T cell receptor beta chains from one sample in a study of siplizumab effects on memory and regulatory T cells. Sequencing was performed with immunoSEQ multiplex PCR; in TCRdb, only in-frame clones are kept and a portion is missing. The sample records some 100,000 clones, about 94% being singletons. Sample: non-Treg CD4+ T cells sorted from blood. Receptors were obtained from a human donor in good health. Both conserved end residues are part of each CDR3. A D gene is named only where the DNA matches it firmly. Not all rows give a size; the values are once, few, many and, for expanded clones, a class.

D gene: NA
V gene: TRBV6-1
J gene: TRBJ2-7
clone size: NA
CDR3 DNA: TGTGCCAGCATCCTGGGACACCTGAGCTCCTACGAGCAGTACTTC
CDR3 protein: CASILGHLSSYEQYF

D gene: NA
V gene: TRBV28
J gene: TRBJ1-2
clone size: once
CDR3 DNA: TGTGCCAGCAGTTTTCCCCCGGGGGGGCCGGAGGGCTACACCTTC
CDR3 protein: CASSFPPGGPEGYTF

D gene: TRBD1
V gene: TRBV4-1
J gene: TRBJ2-5
clone size: NA
CDR3 DNA: TGCGCCAGCAGCCAAGTAGAAAGGGGGCCCCAAGAGACCCAGTACTTC
CDR3 protein: CASSQVERGPQETQYF

D gene: TRBD1
V gene: TRBV12-5
J gene: TRBJ2-7
clone size: NA
CDR3 DNA: TGTGCTAGTGGTCACCGGGACAGGGCCTACGAGCAGTACTTC
CDR3 protein: CASGHRDRAYEQYF

D gene: NA
V gene: TRBV14
J gene: TRBJ2-1
clone size: NA
CDR3 DNA: TGTGCCAGCAGCCATATTGGGGGCTCCTACAATGAGCAGTTCTTC
CDR3 protein: CASSHIGGSYNEQFF

D gene: NA
V gene: TRBV7-8
J gene: TRBJ2-1
clone size: NA
CDR3 DNA: TGTGCCAGCAGAGTCACCCTAGCTATCCATGAGCAGTTCTTC
CDR3 protein: CASRVTLAIHEQFF

D gene: NA
V gene: TRBV9
J gene: TRBJ2-2
clone size: NA
CDR3 DNA: TGTGCCAGCAGCGTAGCGGGGACGAACACCGGGGAGCTGTTTTTT
CDR3 protein: CASSVAGTNTGELFF

D gene: TRBD2
V gene: TRBV6-5
J gene: TRBJ2-3
clone size: NA
CDR3 DNA: TGTGCCAGCAACGGGCGGGAGGGAGGAGATACGCAGTATTTT
CDR3 protein: CASNGREGGDTQYF

D gene: NA
V gene: TRBV19
J gene: TRBJ2-3
clone size: NA
CDR3 DNA: TGTGCCAGTAGTATAGATTCTGGCTCCACAGATACGCAGTATTTT
CDR3 protein: CASSIDSGSTDTQYF

D gene: NA
V gene: TRBV7-6
J gene: TRBJ1-2
clone size: NA
CDR3 DNA: TGTGCCAGCAGCCCGGCGTCGGGCTATGGCTACACCTTC
CDR3 protein: CASSPASGYGYTF

D gene: NA
V gene: TRBV10-3
J gene: TRBJ2-7
clone size: few
CDR3 DNA: TGTGCCATCAGTGAGTCGGGCAGCAATCGCGACGAGCAGTACTTC
CDR3 protein: CAISESGSNRDEQYF

D gene: TRBD2
V gene: TRBV19
J gene: TRBJ2-1
clone size: NA
CDR3 DNA: TGTGCCAGTAGCAAGGGGACTAGCGGGAGTAATGAGCAGTTCTTC
CDR3 protein: CASSKGTSGSNEQFF

D gene: TRBD1
V gene: TRBV18
J gene: TRBJ2-5
clone size: NA
CDR3 DNA: TGTGCCAGCTCACCGGGACAGGGAGAGACCCAGTACTTC
CDR3 protein: CASSPGQGETQYF

D gene: NA
V gene: TRBV2
J gene: TRBJ1-4
clone size: once
CDR3 DNA: TGTGCCACCGCACGGACGACGGGTGAAAAACTGTTTTTT
CDR3 protein: CATARTTGEKLFF

D gene: TRBD1
V gene: TRBV27
J gene: TRBJ1-1
clone size: NA
CDR3 DNA: TGTGCCAGCAGTCCCTCGACAGGGGTTGACACTGAAGCTTTCTTT
CDR3 protein: CASSPSTGVDTEAFF

D gene: NA
V gene: TRBV9
J gene: TRBJ2-1
clone size: NA
CDR3 DNA: TGTGCCAGCAGCGCTAGGGCCCCCTCCTACAATGAGCAGTTCTTC
CDR3 protein: CASSARAPSYNEQFF

D gene: NA
V gene: TRBV27
J gene: TRBJ2-7
clone size: NA
CDR3 DNA: TGTGCCAGCAGAACCCGACAGGGACTCCCAATCGAGCAGTACTTC
CDR3 protein: CASRTRQGLPIEQYF

D gene: TRBD2
V gene: TRBV14
J gene: TRBJ2-1
clone size: NA
CDR3 DNA: TGTGCCAGCAGCCAGTCTTTACTAGCGGGAGCCTACAATGAGCAGTTCTTC
CDR3 protein: CASSQSLLAGAYNEQFF

D gene: NA
V gene: TRBV6-6
J gene: TRBJ2-7
clone size: once
CDR3 DNA: TGTGCCAGCACACGGGCAGCTACCTACGAGCAGTACTTC
CDR3 protein: CASTRAATYEQYF

D gene: NA
V gene: TRBV5-1
J gene: TRBJ2-7
clone size: once
CDR3 DNA: TGCGCCAGCAGCTTGTTTGCGGGGGCGGGGAGCGAGCAGTACTTC
CDR3 protein: CASSLFAGAGSEQYF

D gene: TRBD2
V gene: TRBV11-3
J gene: TRBJ2-1
clone size: once
CDR3 DNA: TGTGCCAGCAGCCCGAGGACTAGCGGTAGAGGCCCCTCTGAGCAGTTCTTC
CDR3 protein: CASSPRTSGRGPSEQFF

D gene: NA
V gene: TRBV19
J gene: TRBJ1-5
clone size: NA
CDR3 DNA: TGTGCCAGTAGTATTACACTCCGTCAGCCCCAGCATTTT
CDR3 protein: CASSITLRQPQHF

D gene: NA
V gene: TRBV19
J gene: TRBJ2-1
clone size: NA
CDR3 DNA: TGTGCCAGTAAGGGGGGAGGGGTTGCGGACTCCTACAATGAGCAGTTCTTC
CDR3 protein: CASKGGGVADSYNEQFF